Listed below are T cell receptor beta chains from one sample, sequenced in a study of PD-1 blockade in classical Hodgkin lymphoma. Sequencing used immunoSEQ multiplex PCR; TCRdb keeps in-frame clones, though not all of them. Of more than 60,000 clones in the sample, roughly 90% are singletons; the top ten hold approximately 9.7%. Material: peripheral blood mononuclear cells (PBMCs), obtained at baseline. These receptor sequences come from a human donor with classical Hodgkin lymphoma. Both conserved end residues are part of each CDR3. D genes are given only for firm matches. Size values are once, few and many counts, or a class for expanded clones, and some rows have none.

cdr3_aa	cdr3_nt	cdr3_length	clone_size	j_call	d_call	v_call
CASSLAVTGNTIYF	TGTGCCAGCAGCTTAGCGGTGACTGGAAACACCATATATTTT	14	.	TRBJ1-3	.	TRBV7-2
CASGTGKYPTDTQYF	TGTGCCAGCGGGACAGGAAAGTACCCCACAGATACGCAGTATTTT	15	.	TRBJ2-3	TRBD1	TRBV6-5
CASMNSRTNTGELFF	TGTGCCAGCATGAACTCACGGACAAACACCGGGGAGCTGTTTTTT	15	.	TRBJ2-2	.	TRBV2
CATWTSGIGVQETQYF	TGCGCCACCTGGACTAGCGGGATTGGGGTCCAAGAGACCCAGTACTTC	16	.	TRBJ2-5	TRBD2	TRBV5-1
CSARTGSAETQYF	TGCAGCGCTAGGACAGGCTCCGCAGAGACCCAGTACTTC	13	.	TRBJ2-5	TRBD1	TRBV29-1
CAIQSGTGDYEQYF	TGTGCCATCCAATCCGGGACAGGAGATTACGAGCAGTACTTC	14	.	TRBJ2-7	TRBD1	TRBV7-9
CASSFPDSQTSTDTQYF	TGTGCCAGCAGCTTCCCCGACAGTCAGACTAGCACAGATACGCAGTATTTT	17	.	TRBJ2-3	.	TRBV7-8
CASSSVPGPYNSPLHF	TGTGCCAGCAGTTCCGTGCCGGGTCCTTATAATTCACCCCTCCACTTT	16	.	TRBJ1-6	.	TRBV27
CASSYAGELFF	TGTGCCAGCAGTTACGCCGGGGAGCTGTTTTTT	11	.	TRBJ2-2	.	TRBV6-6
CASSRETGVGETQYF	TGTGCCAGTAGTAGAGAGACAGGGGTAGGGGAGACCCAGTACTTC	15	.	TRBJ2-5	TRBD1	TRBV19
CASSVSRTGFHEQYF	TGTGCCAGCAGTGTGAGCCGGACAGGGTTCCACGAGCAGTACTTC	15	.	TRBJ2-7	TRBD1	TRBV6-1
CASSLGVQPQHF	TGTGCCAGCAGTTTAGGAGTTCAGCCCCAGCATTTT	12	.	TRBJ1-5	.	TRBV28
CASSLGVASQETQYF	TGTGCCAGCAGCTTAGGGGTTGCCAGTCAAGAGACCCAGTACTTC	15	.	TRBJ2-5	.	TRBV7-9
CASSLRGVGYNEQFF	TGTGCCAGCAGCCTCAGGGGGGTGGGCTACAATGAGCAGTTCTTC	15	.	TRBJ2-1	.	TRBV27
CASSSGQGIEPQHF	TGTGCCAGCAGTTCGGGACAGGGGATTGAGCCCCAGCATTTT	14	.	TRBJ1-5	TRBD1	TRBV6-5
CATWGDRVVYEQYF	TGTGCCACCTGGGGGGACAGGGTCGTCTACGAGCAGTACTTC	14	.	TRBJ2-7	TRBD1	TRBV9
CASSIQGGGEKLFF	TGTGCCAGCAGCATACAGGGGGGCGGTGAAAAACTGTTTTTT	14	.	TRBJ1-4	TRBD1	TRBV7-9
CASSLDQGDRTEAFF	TGTGCCAGCAGCTTAGATCAGGGTGATCGCACTGAAGCTTTCTTT	15	.	TRBJ1-1	.	TRBV7-6
CASRDLAKNIQYF	TGTGCCAGCAGAGATTTAGCCAAAAACATTCAGTACTTC	13	.	TRBJ2-4	.	TRBV28
CASSLETGRTLEAFF	TGTGCCAGCAGCTTAGAGACGGGACGAACACTTGAAGCTTTCTTT	15	.	TRBJ1-1	.	TRBV7-2
CASSQPSLAGGIRDTQYF	TGCGCCAGCAGTCAACCCTCTCTAGCGGGAGGAATCCGAGATACGCAGTATTTT	18	once	TRBJ2-3	TRBD2	TRBV23-1
CASSVGLAGVGETQYF	TGTGCCAGCAGCGTAGGACTAGCGGGAGTGGGGGAGACCCAGTACTTC	16	.	TRBJ2-5	TRBD2	TRBV9
CASSTREYTEAFF	TGTGCCAGCAGTACCCGGGAGTACACTGAAGCTTTCTTT	13	.	TRBJ1-1	.	TRBV2
CASRPPFGRDTQYF	TGTGCCAGCAGGCCCCCTTTCGGGAGAGATACGCAGTATTTT	14	.	TRBJ2-3	.	TRBV28
CASSEDPHTDTQYF	TGCGCCAGCAGTGAGGACCCCCATACAGATACGCAGTATTTT	14	.	TRBJ2-3	.	TRBV10-1
CASTHSSGSGGELFF	TGCGCCAGCACCCACTCTAGCGGGAGCGGCGGGGAGCTGTTTTTT	15	.	TRBJ2-2	TRBD2	TRBV4-1
CASGTGDTEAFF	TGTGCCAGCGGGACGGGGGACACTGAAGCTTTCTTT	12	.	TRBJ1-1	.	TRBV6-5
CSPAGVGDTQYF	TGCAGCCCCGCGGGAGTGGGAGATACGCAGTATTTT	12	.	TRBJ2-3	TRBD2	TRBV29-1
CASSRPRRAGTF	TGTGCCAGCAGTCGCCCGCGCAGGGCGGGCACCTTC	12	.	TRBJ1-2	.	TRBV27
CASYRGQNTGELFF	TGTGCCAGTTACAGGGGGCAGAACACCGGGGAGCTGTTTTTT	14	.	TRBJ2-2	TRBD1	TRBV6-6
CASSPQPSGTQYF	TGTGCCAGTAGTCCCCAGCCTAGCGGTACGCAGTATTTT	13	.	TRBJ2-3	TRBD2	TRBV19
CASRPGQVSTDTQYF	TGTGCCAGCAGGCCCGGACAGGTTAGCACAGATACGCAGTATTTT	15	.	TRBJ2-3	TRBD1	TRBV2
CASRADNYEQYF	TGCGCCAGCAGAGCGGATAACTACGAGCAGTACTTC	12	.	TRBJ2-7	.	TRBV4-1
CASSFPATSGSYEQYF	TGTGCCAGCAGTTTCCCCGCTACTAGCGGCTCCTACGAGCAGTACTTC	16	.	TRBJ2-7	TRBD2	TRBV28
CAWSLAGGPGDTQYF	TGTGCCTGGAGTTTAGCGGGAGGGCCGGGGGATACGCAGTATTTT	15	once	TRBJ2-3	TRBD2	TRBV30
CAWSVSGSSGHRQETQYF	TGTGCCTGGAGTGTTAGTGGGTCCTCGGGACACCGACAAGAGACCCAGTACTTC	18	.	TRBJ2-5	.	TRBV30